This T cell receptor beta chain was identified during a study of T cell responses to AZD1222 COVID-19 vaccine. A few counts support this clone. Repertoires were generated with immunoSEQ multiplex PCR, while TCRdb's copy carries only in-frame clones and drops some. Found here are around 100,000 clones, around 90% of them singletons; the top ten hold 1.5% to 2%. V was clipped by 6 bases and J by 1 base, with 7 bases between them. The CDR3 loop spans 13 amino acids. Per the germline V gene, CDR1 is SQVTM and CDR2 is ANQGSEA. This specimen consisted of peripheral blood, obtained on day 0 of AZD1222 vaccination. This clonotype was obtained from an adult in good health. The gene calls are TRBV29-1 and TRBJ1-6; D possibly corresponds to TRBD1 (5 bases). The DNA of the CDR3 is TGCAGCGTGGGGGTATCCTATAATTCACCCCTCCACTTT. The encoded protein is CSVGVSYNSPLHF.